This T cell receptor (beta chain) was identified in a study of cytomegalovirus exposure and HLA in healthy donors. The PCR contained 60 Vbeta and 13 Jbeta primers. Produced via immunoSEQ multiplex PCR; TCRdb's table is partial and in-frame only. The sample has some 200,000 clones, 70% seen once. This CDR3 is 17 amino acids long. Germline V gene data show CDR1 as MGHRA and CDR2 as YSYEKL. Trimming took off 0 bases at V and 5 bases at J, with 19 bases between the two ends. Input material: PBMCs. The chain recombines TRBV4-1 with TRBJ1-2; the D is unclear. This clonotype originated in a man between 40 and 49 years old in good health and CMV-seropositive. The CDR3 DNA reads as TGCGCCAGCAGCCAAGATTCCGGGGTGGGCCTAGAGTATGGCTACACCTTC. Its protein is CASSQDSGVGLEYGYTF.